Listed below are T cell receptor beta chains from one sample, sequenced in a study of CD8+ T cells in alopecia areata. Here immunoSEQ multiplex PCR was the method, and the copy in TCRdb shows in-frame clones only, minus some. The sample consists of approximately 280,000 clones, 58% of them appearing once. The source was CD4+ T cells sorted from blood, collected at week 24, from a patient treated with tofacitinib. The receptors stem from a human donor with alopecia areata. The conserved cysteine and the conserved F or W are not part of the CDR3 here. Each record gives: V gene, CDR3 length, J gene, CDR3 protein.

TRBV5-4	12	TRBJ2-1	ASSIRDTHNEQF
TRBV30	13	TRBJ1-4	AWSTNVATNEKLF
TRBV29-1	12	TRBJ2-1	SVAVGGARDEQF
TRBV29-1	10	TRBJ2-4	SVEGDRAFQY
TRBV4-1	14	TRBJ1-2	ASSQEGSGPLGGYT
TRBV29-1	12	TRBJ2-3	SVSRGTPTDTQY
TRBV30	11	TRBJ2-1	AWSVRPYNEQF
TRBV5-1	12	TRBJ2-5	ASSAGQVGETQY
TRBV27	11	TRBJ1-1	ASCPKGNTEAF
TRBV29-1	15	TRBJ1-2	SVQDRLTLPTNYGYT
TRBV5-1	13	TRBJ2-7	ASSLIQGTTYEQY
TRBV4-1	16	TRBJ2-7	ASSQDVPWSGGDYEQY
TRBV30	11	TRBJ1-4	ALPGTANEKLF
TRBV27	13	TRBJ1-2	ASSLTVTGTGGYT
TRBV11-3	12	TRBJ2-1	ASSSGGSYNEQF
TRBV7-8	14	TRBJ2-1	ASSLSGGGADNEQF
TRBV29-1	14	TRBJ2-2	SVPRRLDRGTGELF
TRBV11-2	13	TRBJ1-2	ASSHLRDKLPGYT
TRBV29-1	10	TRBJ1-2	SVPGGSYGYT